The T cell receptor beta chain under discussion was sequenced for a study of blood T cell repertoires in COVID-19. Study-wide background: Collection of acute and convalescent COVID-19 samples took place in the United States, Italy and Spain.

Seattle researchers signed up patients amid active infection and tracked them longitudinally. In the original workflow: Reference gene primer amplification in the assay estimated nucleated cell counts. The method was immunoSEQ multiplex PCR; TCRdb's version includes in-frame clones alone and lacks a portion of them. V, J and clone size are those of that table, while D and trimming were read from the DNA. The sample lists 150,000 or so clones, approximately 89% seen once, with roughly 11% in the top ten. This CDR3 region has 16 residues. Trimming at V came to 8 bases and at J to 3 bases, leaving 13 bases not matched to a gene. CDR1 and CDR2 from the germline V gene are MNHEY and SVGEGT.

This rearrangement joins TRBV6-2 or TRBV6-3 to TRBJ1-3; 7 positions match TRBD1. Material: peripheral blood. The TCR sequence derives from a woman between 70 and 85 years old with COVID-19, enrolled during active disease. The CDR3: CASRPGGSVGGNTIYF. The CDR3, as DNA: TGTGCCAGCCGCCCAGGGGGTTCCGTCGGTGGAAACACCATATATTTT.